This T cell receptor (beta chain) was identified during a study of T-cell reconstitution after alpha-beta-depleted transplantation in children. Using unique molecular identifiers, the investigators prepared the TCRbeta library. TCRdb reanalysed the PCR reads using MiXCR and keeps one entry per CDR3 protein. The sample shows about 480,000 distinct CDR3 sequences, under 15% of them seen only once. The CDR3 extends over 15 amino acids. Germline loops: CDR1 SNHLY, CDR2 FYNNEI. Trimming took off 3 bases at V and 1 base at J, with 10 bases between the two ends. Many counts were recorded for this clonotype. The sequence derives from a human donor who donated a stem cell graft to a child with combined immunodeficiency. The chain has TRBV2 and TRBJ2-1; weak D call: TRBD1 (6 bases). This specimen consisted of PBMCs from the stem cell graft donor, obtained from the stem cell graft. This CDR3 is CASSDRQASYNEQFF. The CDR3 nucleotides read TGTGCCAGCAGTGATAGACAGGCGTCCTACAATGAGCAGTTCTTC. The complete variable domain, with remaining parts taken from reference TRBV2 and TRBJ2-1, reads EPEVTQTPSHQVTQMGQEVILRCVPISNHLYFYWYRQILGQKVEFLVSFYNNEISEKSEIFDDQFSVERPDGSNFTLKIRSTKLEDSAMYFCASSDRQASYNEQFFGPGTRLTVL.